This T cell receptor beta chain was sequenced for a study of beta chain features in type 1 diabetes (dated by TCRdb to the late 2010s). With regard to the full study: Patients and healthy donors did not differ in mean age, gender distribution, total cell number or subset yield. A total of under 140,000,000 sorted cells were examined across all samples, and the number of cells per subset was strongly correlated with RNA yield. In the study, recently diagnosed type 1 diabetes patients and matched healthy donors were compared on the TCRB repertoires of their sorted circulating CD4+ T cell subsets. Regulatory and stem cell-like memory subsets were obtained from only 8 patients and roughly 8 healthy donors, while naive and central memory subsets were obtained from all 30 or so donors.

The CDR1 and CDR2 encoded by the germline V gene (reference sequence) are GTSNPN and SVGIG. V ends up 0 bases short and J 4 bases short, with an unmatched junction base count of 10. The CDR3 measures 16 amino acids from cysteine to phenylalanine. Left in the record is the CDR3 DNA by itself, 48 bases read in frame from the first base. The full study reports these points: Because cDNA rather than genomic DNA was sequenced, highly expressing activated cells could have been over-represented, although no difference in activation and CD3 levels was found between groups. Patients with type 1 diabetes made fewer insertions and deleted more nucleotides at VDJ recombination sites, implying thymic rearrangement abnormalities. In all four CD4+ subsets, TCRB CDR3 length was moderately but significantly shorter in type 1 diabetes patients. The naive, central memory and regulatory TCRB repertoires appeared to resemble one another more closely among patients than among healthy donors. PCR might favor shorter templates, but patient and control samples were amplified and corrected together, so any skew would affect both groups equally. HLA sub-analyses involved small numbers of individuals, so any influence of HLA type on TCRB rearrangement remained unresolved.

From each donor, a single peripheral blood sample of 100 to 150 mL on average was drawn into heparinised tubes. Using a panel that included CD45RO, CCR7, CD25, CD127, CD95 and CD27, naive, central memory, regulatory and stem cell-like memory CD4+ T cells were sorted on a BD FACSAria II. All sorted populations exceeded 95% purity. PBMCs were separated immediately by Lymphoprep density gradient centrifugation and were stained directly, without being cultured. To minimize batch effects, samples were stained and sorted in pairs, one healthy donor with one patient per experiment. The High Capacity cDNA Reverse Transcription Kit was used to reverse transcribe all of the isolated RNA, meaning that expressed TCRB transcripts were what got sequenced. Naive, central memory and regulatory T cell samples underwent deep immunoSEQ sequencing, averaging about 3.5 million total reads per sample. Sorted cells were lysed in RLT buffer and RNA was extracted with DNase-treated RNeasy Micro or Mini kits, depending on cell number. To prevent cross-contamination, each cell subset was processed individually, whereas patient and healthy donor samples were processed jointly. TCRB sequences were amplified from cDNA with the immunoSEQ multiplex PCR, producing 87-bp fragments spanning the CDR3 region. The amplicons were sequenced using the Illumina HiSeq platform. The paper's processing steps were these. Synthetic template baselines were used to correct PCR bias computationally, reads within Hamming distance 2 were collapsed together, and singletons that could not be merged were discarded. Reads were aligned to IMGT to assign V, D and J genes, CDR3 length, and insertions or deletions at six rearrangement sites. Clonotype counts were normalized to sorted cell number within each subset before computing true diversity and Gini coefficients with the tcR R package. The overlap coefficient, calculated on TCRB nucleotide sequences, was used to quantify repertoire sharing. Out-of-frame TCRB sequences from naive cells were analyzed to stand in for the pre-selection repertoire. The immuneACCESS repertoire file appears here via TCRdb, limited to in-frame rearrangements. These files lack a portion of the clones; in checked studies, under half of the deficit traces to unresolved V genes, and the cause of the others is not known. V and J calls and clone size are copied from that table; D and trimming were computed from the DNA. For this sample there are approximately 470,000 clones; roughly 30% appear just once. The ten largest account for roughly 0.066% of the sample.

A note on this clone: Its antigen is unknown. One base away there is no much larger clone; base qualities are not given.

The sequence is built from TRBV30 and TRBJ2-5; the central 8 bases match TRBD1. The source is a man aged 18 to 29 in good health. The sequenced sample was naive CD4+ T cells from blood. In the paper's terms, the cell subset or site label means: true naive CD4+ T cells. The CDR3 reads CAWSVGQGANLETQYF. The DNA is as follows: TGTGCCTGGAGTGTAGGCCAGGGGGCTAATTTAGAGACCCAGTACTTC.